These 21 T cell receptor beta chains were all obtained from the same sample, sequenced in a study of cytomegalovirus exposure and HLA in healthy donors. With 60 Vbeta and 13 Jbeta primers, the PCR was carried out. Some clones are missing from TCRdb's copy, which holds only in-frame ones; the method was immunoSEQ multiplex PCR. Of 110,000 to 150,000 clones in the sample, approximately 84% were seen once. Sequences were obtained from PBMCs. The receptors were sampled from a woman aged 60-75 years in good health and CMV-seropositive.

This chain links TRBV21-1 with TRBJ2-3; no DNA check was done on the table's D call, TRBD2. TRBV21-1 is shown as a pseudogene. The CDR3 loop spans 18 amino acids. The CDR3 loop is CASSKRQPRGTSTDTQYF. Written as DNA, the CDR3 is TGTGCCAGCAGCAAACGACAGCCCCGGGGGACTAGCACAGATACGCAGTATTTT.

The V gene is TRBV7-8, the J gene TRBJ2-1, with TRBD1 matching 8 bases. The germline V gene has CDR1 SGHVS and CDR2 FQNEAQ. The CDR3 is 15 amino acids. After removal of 4 bases from V and 4 bases from J, the junction contained 6 bases not matched to a gene. CDR3 residues: CASSYRDRPYNEQFF. The CDR3, as DNA: TGTGCCAGCAGCTACCGGGACAGGCCTTACAATGAGCAGTTCTTC.

The sample holds a few counts of this clone. V gene TRBV27 combines with J gene TRBJ2-3, with 10 bases lining up with TRBD2. This CDR3 contains 16 residues. Germline V CDR1 and CDR2: MNHEY, SMNVEV (reference sequence). V was clipped by 5 bases and J by 0 bases; unmatched bases: 5. In nucleotides, the CDR3 is TGTGCCAGCAGTCTGGGACTAGCGACTAGCACAGATACGCAGTATTTT. This translates into CASSLGLATSTDTQYF.

The chain employs TRBV7-6 and TRBJ1-4, with a tentative D call TRBD1 (6 bases). Germline V gives CDR1 SGHVS, CDR2 FNYEAQ. V lost 2 bases and J 7 bases, leaving 11 bases between the germline ends. The CDR3 is 14 amino acids. The CDR3 sequence is CASSLNRDLEKLFF. Here the CDR3 DNA reads TGTGCCAGCAGCTTAAACAGGGACCTTGAAAAACTGTTTTTT.

The V call is TRBV27, the J call TRBJ2-7; 7 bases fit TRBD1. Germline loops: CDR1 MNHEY, CDR2 SMNVEV (reference sequence). This CDR3 is 14 amino acids long. J gave up 0 bases and V 3 bases, and 2 bases lay outside the gene matches. CDR3 DNA: TGTGCCAGCAGTTTCGGACAGGACTCCTACGAGCAGTACTTC. It translates to CASSFGQDSYEQYF.

The chain couples TRBV5-1 to TRBJ2-1; TRBD2 matches 10 bases. Per the germline V gene, CDR1 is SGHRS and CDR2 is YFSETQ. The CDR3 length is 15 residues. V was clipped by 4 bases and J by 2 bases; unmatched bases: 3. The DNA for the CDR3 is TGCGCCAGCAGCCCGGGACTAGCGACCTACAATGAGCAGTTCTTC. Its translation is CASSPGLATYNEQFF.

The gene calls are TRBV28 and TRBJ2-7; TRBD2 aligns across 11 bases. Germline V gene data show CDR1 as MDHEN and CDR2 as SYDVKM. The CDR3 sequence is 14 residues long. The trim removed 8 bases at V and 0 bases at J, leaving 3 bases unmatched. This CDR3 is CASGGLAVSYEQYF. The CDR3 DNA is TGTGCCAGCGGGGGACTAGCGGTCTCCTACGAGCAGTACTTC.

This chain connects TRBV27 to TRBJ2-1; 8 bases map to TRBD1. V dropped 5 bases and J dropped 8; count of bases not matched to a gene: 11. The CDR3 is 15 residues long. Per germline, CDR1 MNHEY and CDR2 SMNVEV (reference sequence). For the CDR3, the DNA is TGTGCCAGCAGTCCGTCGAGGACAGGGTTTCATGAGCAGTTCTTC. Translating it yields CASSPSRTGFHEQFF.

The genes are TRBV29-1 and TRBJ2-2, with unresolved D. Trimming pared 1 base from V and 2 bases from J, leaving 8 bases between. The CDR3 totals 14 residues. Germline V gene data show CDR1 as SQVTM and CDR2 as ANQGSEA. CDR3 in amino acids: CSVEASGNTGELFF. In DNA, the CDR3 is TGCAGCGTTGAAGCCTCTGGCAACACCGGGGAGCTGTTTTTT.

J is TRBJ2-1 and V is TRBV30; D is uncertain. CDR3 size: 12 residues. Germline lookup yields CDR1 GTSNPN and CDR2 SVGIG (reference sequence). The V and J ends lost 0 bases and 8 bases respectively, with 8 bases between them. CDR3 sequence: CAWSVRSYEQFF. The CDR3, as DNA: TGTGCCTGGAGTGTACGAAGCTATGAGCAGTTCTTC.

This chain uses TRBV7-9 with TRBJ2-1; 9 positions match TRBD1. The CDR3 loop spans 15 amino acids. Germline loops: CDR1 SEHNR, CDR2 FQNEAQ (reference sequence). J lost 4 bases, V lost 4 bases, and 5 bases had no gene match. CDR3 residues: CASSSGTGRYNEQFF. The CDR3 region has the DNA TGTGCCAGCAGCTCCGGGACAGGGCGTTACAATGAGCAGTTCTTC.

The chain links TRBV5-4 to TRBJ2-7, with TRBD1 as a possible D gene (5 bases). The CDR3 is 16 residues long. The V gene lost 0 bases and the J gene lost 1 base, with 14 bases spanning the gap. Germline-derived CDR1 and CDR2 are SGHNT and YYREEE (reference sequence). The CDR3 spells CASSLGGRQLSYEQYF. The CDR3 DNA sequence: TGTGCCAGCAGCTTGGGGGGTAGACAGCTATCCTACGAGCAGTACTTC. Looking up the rest from reference TRBV5-4 and TRBJ2-7 gives the full variable domain: ETGVTQSPTHLIKTRGQQVTLRCSSQSGHNTVSWYQQALGQGPQFIFQYYREEENGRGNFPPRFSGLQFPNYSSELNVNALELDDSALYLCASSLGGRQLSYEQYFGPGTRLTVT.

The genes are TRBV6-1 and TRBJ1-3; D perhaps matches TRBD1 (5 bases). This CDR3 is 15 amino acids long. Trimming took off 0 bases at V and 9 bases at J, with 15 bases between the two ends. The germline gives CDR1 MNHNS, CDR2 SASEGT. The CDR3 nucleotides read TGTGCCAGCAGTGAAGCGCTTCGGCAGGGCGTCACCATATATTTT. It specifies CASSEALRQGVTIYF.

The V gene is TRBV2, the J gene TRBJ2-3; a possible D gene is TRBD1 (5 bases). This CDR3 contains 13 residues. Germline CDR1 and CDR2: SNHLY and FYNNEI. V dropped 6 bases and J dropped 4 bases, with 11 bases sitting between them. CDR3 amino acids: CASRVPGPDTQYF. The CDR3 DNA reads as TGTGCCAGCAGAGTACCAGGGCCAGATACGCAGTATTTT.

The chain combines TRBV19 with TRBJ2-4; D unresolved. CDR1 and CDR2 (germline): LNHDA, SQIVND (reference sequence). The CDR3 is 15 amino acids. V lost 3 bases to trimming and J lost 1 base, with 10 bases between them. Here the CDR3 reads CASSMEFGAKNIQYF. The CDR3 region has the DNA TGTGCCAGTAGTATGGAATTCGGGGCCAAAAACATTCAGTACTTC.

V is TRBV5-6 and J is TRBJ2-7, with 9 bases identical to TRBD2. Germline V gene lookup returns CDR1 SGHDT and CDR2 YYEEEE. After removal of 3 bases from V and 7 bases from J, the junction contained 14 bases not matched to a gene. The CDR3 contains 16 residues. CDR3 loop: CASSWKRLAAVYEQYF. CDR3 nucleotides: TGTGCCAGCAGCTGGAAGCGACTAGCGGCCGTATATGAGCAGTACTTC.

The chain couples TRBV7-2 to TRBJ1-4, with 9 bases aligning to TRBD1. The CDR3 covers 13 residues. CDR1 and CDR2 from the germline V gene are SGHTA and FQGNSA. The V segment lost 2 bases and the J segment 16 bases; nucleotides outside the gene matches: 8. In DNA, the CDR3 is TGTGCCAGCAGCTTAAGTGGGACAGGGAAGCGGTTTTTT. Its translation is CASSLSGTGKRFF.

The chain couples TRBV25-1 to TRBJ2-5; no clear D. V was cut by 6 bases and J by 0 bases, with 5 bases left in between. Germline lookup yields CDR1 MGHDK and CDR2 SYGVNS. The CDR3 is made up of 12 amino acids. The CDR3 DNA sequence: TGTGCCAGCAGCTCGTACCAAGAGACCCAGTACTTC. It specifies CASSSYQETQYF.

Turning to this clone: Because the CDR3 is missing its conserved closing phenylalanine or tryptophan, this is likely a read error. The V and J genes are TRBV18 and TRBJ2-7, with D uncertain. This CDR3 region has 14 residues. In germline, CDR1 is KGHSH, CDR2 LQKENI. V lost 1 base and J 4 bases, leaving 11 bases between the germline ends. CDR3 in amino acids: CASSPRAQGYEQYS. CDR3 coding DNA: TGTGCCAGCTCACCACGGGCACAAGGATACGAGCAGTACTCC.

This chain links TRBV6-5 with TRBJ2-1; possibly TRBD2 for D (5 bases). The CDR3 sequence is 14 residues long. The V end lost 5 bases, the J end lost 2 bases, and 10 bases lay between the germline ends. Germline CDR1 and CDR2: MNHEY and SVGAGI. The CDR3 coding sequence is TGTGCCAGCAGTCCGAGGGCAGCCTACAATGAGCAGTTCTTC. Its protein is CASSPRAAYNEQFF.

This chain joins TRBV30 and TRBJ2-5; 15 bases match TRBD2. This CDR3 has 16 amino acids. From germline, CDR1 is GTSNPN and CDR2 SVGIG (reference sequence). J gave up 11 bases and V 3 bases, and 13 bases lay outside the gene matches. Written as DNA, the CDR3 is TGTGCCTGGAGCAGGACTAGCGGGAGGGTTGCGGGGGAGCAGTACTTC. Amino acids: CAWSRTSGRVAGEQYF.